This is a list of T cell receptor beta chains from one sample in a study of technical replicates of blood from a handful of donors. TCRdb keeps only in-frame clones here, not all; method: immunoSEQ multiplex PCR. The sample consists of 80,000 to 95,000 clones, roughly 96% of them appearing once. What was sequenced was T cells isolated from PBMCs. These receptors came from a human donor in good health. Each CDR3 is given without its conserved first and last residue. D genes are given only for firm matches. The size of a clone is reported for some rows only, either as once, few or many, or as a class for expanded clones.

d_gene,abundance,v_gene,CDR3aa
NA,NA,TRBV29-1,SAHGGASEQY
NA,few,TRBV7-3,ASSPTGNTEAF
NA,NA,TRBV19,ASSMSGFAGQPQH
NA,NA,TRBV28,ASRGSGYVGETQY
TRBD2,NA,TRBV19,ASSSAREAVHEQY
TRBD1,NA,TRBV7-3,ASSLSGDRGPTDTQY
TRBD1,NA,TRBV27,ASSYSTGAYEQY
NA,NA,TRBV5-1,ASSLVNNEQF
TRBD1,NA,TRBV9,ASSVDGQGILNEKLF
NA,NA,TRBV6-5,ASRGPGGYT
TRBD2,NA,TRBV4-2,ASSQGSGPYNEQF
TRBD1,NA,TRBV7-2,ASSLGQGAPTDTQY
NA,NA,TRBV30,AWSARIGAGEKLF
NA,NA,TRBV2,ASSDSKSYYGYT
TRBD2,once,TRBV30,AWKGLAGISTDTQY
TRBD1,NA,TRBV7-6,ASSQGVNTEAF